The sequence of this TCR beta chain was determined in a study of shared clonotypes between healthy human individuals. CD45RO-negative cells were positively selected for CCR7, leaving out terminally differentiated effector memory CD45RA+ cells. Clones were read by immunoSEQ multiplex PCR, and TCRdb kept only the in-frame ones, dropping some. The data show under 1 million clones, about 96% seen once. The CDR3 runs 14 residues. Trimming took off 2 bases at V and 6 bases at J, with 14 bases between the two ends. From germline, CDR1 is SGDLS and CDR2 YYNGEE. Specimen: naive CD8+ T cells sorted from blood. This chain joins TRBV9 and TRBJ1-1; TRBD1 might be the D (6 bases). This clonotype was obtained from a man aged 25 to 45 in good health. The CDR3 bases are TGTGCCAGCAGCGTTACAGGGTTGGAGGCTGAAGCTTTCTTT. Protein: CASSVTGLEAEAFF.